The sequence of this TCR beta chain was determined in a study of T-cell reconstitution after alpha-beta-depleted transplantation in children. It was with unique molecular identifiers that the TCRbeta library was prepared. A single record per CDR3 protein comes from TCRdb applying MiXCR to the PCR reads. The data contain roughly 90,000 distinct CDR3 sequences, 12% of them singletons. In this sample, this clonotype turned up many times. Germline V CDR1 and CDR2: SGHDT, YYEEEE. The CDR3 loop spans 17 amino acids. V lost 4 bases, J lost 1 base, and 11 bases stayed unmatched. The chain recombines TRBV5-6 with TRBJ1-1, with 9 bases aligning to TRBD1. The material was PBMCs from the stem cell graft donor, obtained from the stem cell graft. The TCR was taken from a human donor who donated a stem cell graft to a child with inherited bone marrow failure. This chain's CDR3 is CASSSLTGGAENTEAFF. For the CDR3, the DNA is TGTGCCAGCAGCAGCCTTACAGGGGGCGCAGAGAACACTGAAGCTTTCTTT.